The clone carrying this T cell receptor (beta chain) appeared a single time. This sample is drawn from a study of T cell changes during pregnancy in multiple sclerosis. Some clones are missing from TCRdb's copy, which holds only in-frame ones; the method was immunoSEQ multiplex PCR. The table records about 94,000 clones, 93% of them present only once. The input for sequencing was peripheral blood, taken after pregnancy. This clonotype was sampled from a female donor with multiple sclerosis, enrolled in a pregnancy study.

The CDR3 region is CASSLVSGQTMEKLFF. The CDR3 nucleotides read TGTGCCAGCAGCTTAGTGTCAGGACAGACCATGGAAAAACTGTTTTTT. J is TRBJ1-4 and V is TRBV11-2, with a weak D call TRBD1 (6 bases). Germline CDR1 reads SGHAT; CDR2 reads FQNNGV. With 1 base removed from V and 8 bases from J, the gap between germline ends came to 17 bases. CDR3 size: 16 residues.